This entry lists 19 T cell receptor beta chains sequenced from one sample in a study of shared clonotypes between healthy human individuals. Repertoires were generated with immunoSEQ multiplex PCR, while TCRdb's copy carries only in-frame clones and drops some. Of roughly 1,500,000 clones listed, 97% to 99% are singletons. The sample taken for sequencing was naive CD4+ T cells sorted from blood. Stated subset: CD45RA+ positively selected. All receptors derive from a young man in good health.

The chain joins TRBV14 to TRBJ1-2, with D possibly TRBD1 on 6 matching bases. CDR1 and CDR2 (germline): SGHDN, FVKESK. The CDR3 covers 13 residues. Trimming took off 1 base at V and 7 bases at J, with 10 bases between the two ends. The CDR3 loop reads CASSQATGFGYTF. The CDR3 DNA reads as TGTGCCAGCAGCCAAGCGACAGGTTTTGGCTACACCTTC. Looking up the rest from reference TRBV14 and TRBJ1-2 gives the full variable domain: EAGVTQFPSHSVIEKGQTVTLRCDPISGHDNLYWYRRVMGKEIKFLLHFVKESKQDESGMPNNRFLAERTGGTYSTLKVQPAELEDSGVYFCASSQATGFGYTFGSGTRLTVV.

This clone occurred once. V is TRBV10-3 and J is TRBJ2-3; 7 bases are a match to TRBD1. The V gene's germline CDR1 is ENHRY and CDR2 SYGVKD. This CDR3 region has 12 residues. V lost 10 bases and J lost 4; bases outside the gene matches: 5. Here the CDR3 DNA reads TGTGCCACCGGACAGGCCGCAGATACGCAGTATTTT. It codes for CATGQAADTQYF.

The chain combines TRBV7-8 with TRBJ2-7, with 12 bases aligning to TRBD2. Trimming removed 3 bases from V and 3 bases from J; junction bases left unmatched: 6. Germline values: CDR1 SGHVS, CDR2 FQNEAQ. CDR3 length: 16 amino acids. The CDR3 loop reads CASSLWLAGGIYEQYF. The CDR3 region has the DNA TGTGCCAGCAGCTTGTGGCTAGCGGGAGGGATCTACGAGCAGTACTTC.

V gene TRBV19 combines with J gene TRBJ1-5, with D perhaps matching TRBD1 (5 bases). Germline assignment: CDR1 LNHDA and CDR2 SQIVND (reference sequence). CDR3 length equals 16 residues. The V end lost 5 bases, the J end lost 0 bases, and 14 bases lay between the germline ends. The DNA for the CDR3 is TGTGCCAGTAGTCCCTCGGGGGTTTCTAGCAATCAGCCCCAGCATTTT. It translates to CASSPSGVSSNQPQHF.

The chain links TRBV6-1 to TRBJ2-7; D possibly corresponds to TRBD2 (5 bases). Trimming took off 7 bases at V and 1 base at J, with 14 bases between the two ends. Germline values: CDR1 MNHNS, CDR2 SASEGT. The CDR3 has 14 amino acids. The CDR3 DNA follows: TGTGCCAGCAATTTAGCGCGTTTATCCTACGAGCAGTACTTC. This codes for CASNLARLSYEQYF.

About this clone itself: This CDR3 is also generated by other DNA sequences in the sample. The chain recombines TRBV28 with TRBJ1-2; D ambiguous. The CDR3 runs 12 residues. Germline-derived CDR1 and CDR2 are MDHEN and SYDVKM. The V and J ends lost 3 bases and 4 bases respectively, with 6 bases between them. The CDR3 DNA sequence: TGTGCCAGCAGTTTGCGTTCCTATGGCTACACCTTC. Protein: CASSLRSYGYTF.

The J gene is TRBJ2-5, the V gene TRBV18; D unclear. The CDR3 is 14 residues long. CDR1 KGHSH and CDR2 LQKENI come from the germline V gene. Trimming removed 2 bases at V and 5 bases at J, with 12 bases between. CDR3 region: CASSPGPDGETQYF. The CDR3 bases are TGTGCCAGCTCACCAGGACCCGACGGGGAGACCCAGTACTTC.

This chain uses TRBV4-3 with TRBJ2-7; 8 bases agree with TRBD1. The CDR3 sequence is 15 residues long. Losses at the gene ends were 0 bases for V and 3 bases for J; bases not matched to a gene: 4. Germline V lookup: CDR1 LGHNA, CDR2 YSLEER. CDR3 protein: CASSQDGQGVYEQYF. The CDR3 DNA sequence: TGCGCCAGCAGCCAAGATGGACAGGGAGTCTACGAGCAGTACTTC.

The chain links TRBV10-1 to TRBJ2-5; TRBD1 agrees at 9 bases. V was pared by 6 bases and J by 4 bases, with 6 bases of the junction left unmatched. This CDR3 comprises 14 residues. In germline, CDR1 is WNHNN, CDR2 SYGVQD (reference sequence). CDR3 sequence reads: CASSSGQGRETQYF. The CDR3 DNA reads TGCGCCAGCAGCTCGGGACAGGGAAGAGAGACCCAGTACTTC.

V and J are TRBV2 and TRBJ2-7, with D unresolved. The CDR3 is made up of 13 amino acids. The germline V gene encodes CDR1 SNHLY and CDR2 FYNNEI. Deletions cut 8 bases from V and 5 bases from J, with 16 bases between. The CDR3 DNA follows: TGTGCCAGCCCAAGGTCACTAAACGACGAGCAGTACTTC. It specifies CASPRSLNDEQYF.

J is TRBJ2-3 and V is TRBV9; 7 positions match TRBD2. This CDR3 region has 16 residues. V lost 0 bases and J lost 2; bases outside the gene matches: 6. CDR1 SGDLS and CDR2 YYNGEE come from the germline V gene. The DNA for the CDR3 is TGTGCCAGCAGCGTAGCTTTAAGCGGGGACACAGATACGCAGTATTTT. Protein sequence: CASSVALSGDTDTQYF.

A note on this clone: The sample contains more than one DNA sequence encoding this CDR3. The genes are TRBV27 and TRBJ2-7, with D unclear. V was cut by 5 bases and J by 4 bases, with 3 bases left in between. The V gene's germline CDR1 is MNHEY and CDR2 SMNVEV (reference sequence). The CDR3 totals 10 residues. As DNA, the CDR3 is TGTGCCAGCAGTCAGTACGAGCAGTACTTC. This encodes CASSQYEQYF.

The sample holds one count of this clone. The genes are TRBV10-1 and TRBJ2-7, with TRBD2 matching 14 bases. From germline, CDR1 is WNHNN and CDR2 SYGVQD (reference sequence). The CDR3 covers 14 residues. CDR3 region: CASSESGTSGSFIV. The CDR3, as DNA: TGCGCCAGCAGTGAGTCAGGGACTAGCGGGAGTTTTATTGTC.

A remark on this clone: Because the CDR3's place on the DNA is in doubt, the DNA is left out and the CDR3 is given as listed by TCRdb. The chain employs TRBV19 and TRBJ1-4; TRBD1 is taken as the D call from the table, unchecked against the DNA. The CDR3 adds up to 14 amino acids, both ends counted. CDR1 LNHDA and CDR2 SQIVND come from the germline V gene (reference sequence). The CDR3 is CASTSGQGSEKLFF.

In DNA, the CDR3 is TGTGCCAGCAGTTACTCGAGGCAGGGGAGAACTGAAGCTTTCTTT. Amino acid sequence: CASSYSRQGRTEAFF. The rearrangement uses TRBV6-5 and TRBJ1-1; tentative D call: TRBD1 (6 bases). The CDR3 is made up of 15 amino acids. Germline V gives CDR1 MNHEY, CDR2 SVGAGI. V lost 0 bases and J lost 5, with 13 bases in between.

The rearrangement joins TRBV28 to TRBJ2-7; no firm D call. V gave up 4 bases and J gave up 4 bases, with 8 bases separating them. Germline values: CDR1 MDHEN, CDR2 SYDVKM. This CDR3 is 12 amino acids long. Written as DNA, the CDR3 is TGTGCCAGCAGTTCGCAGGAGTACGAGCAGTACTTC. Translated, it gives CASSSQEYEQYF.

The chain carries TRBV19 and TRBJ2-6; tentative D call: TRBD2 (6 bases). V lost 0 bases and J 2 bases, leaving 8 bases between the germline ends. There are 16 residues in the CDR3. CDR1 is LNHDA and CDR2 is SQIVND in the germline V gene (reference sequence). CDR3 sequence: CASSIDTGAGANVLTF. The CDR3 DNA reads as TGTGCCAGTAGTATAGATACGGGGGCTGGGGCCAACGTCCTGACTTTC.

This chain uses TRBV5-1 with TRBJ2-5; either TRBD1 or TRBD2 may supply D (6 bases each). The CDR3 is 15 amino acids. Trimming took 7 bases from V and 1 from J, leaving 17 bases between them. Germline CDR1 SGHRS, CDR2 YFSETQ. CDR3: CASVFIGGSQETQYF. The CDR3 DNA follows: TGCGCCAGCGTATTCATAGGGGGGTCCCAAGAGACCCAGTACTTC.

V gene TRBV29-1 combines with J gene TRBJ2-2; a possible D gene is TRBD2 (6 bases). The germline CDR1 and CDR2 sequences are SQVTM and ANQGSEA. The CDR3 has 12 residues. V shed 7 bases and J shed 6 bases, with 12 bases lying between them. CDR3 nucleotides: TGCAGCGCCTCTCCTAGCGCCGGGGAGCTGTTTTTT. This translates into CSASPSAGELFF.